This passage covers 23 T cell receptor beta chains from one sample sequenced in a study of T-cell reconstitution after alpha-beta-depleted transplantation in children. Unique molecular identifiers were used in preparing the TCRbeta library. TCRdb reprocessed the PCR reads with MiXCR, giving one entry per CDR3 protein. The sample comprises 300,000 to 400,000 distinct CDR3 sequences, about a quarter of which are singletons, and 10% to 11% rests with the top ten. Source: PBMCs, mostly from graft donor cells, taken 180 days after TCRalphabeta/CD19-depleted stem cell transplant. Source of these receptors: a male patient younger than 18 who had a stem cell transplant for acute lymphoblastic leukemia, so the T cells may come from the graft donor.

This clonotype was counted between two and nine times. The rearrangement links TRBV9 to TRBJ2-4; D ambiguous. V was cut by 2 bases and J by 8 bases, with 5 bases left in between. Germline V lookup: CDR1 SGDLS, CDR2 YYNGEE. The CDR3 has 11 residues. CDR3 residues: CASSVGYIQYF. The CDR3 DNA reads TGTGCCAGCAGCGTTGGATACATTCAGTACTTC.

The chain recombines TRBV21-1 with TRBJ2-7; the table's D call TRBD2 went unverified against the DNA. TRBV21-1 is tagged as a pseudogene. The length of the CDR3 is 14 residues. The DNA of the CDR3 is TGTGCCAGCAGCGCCGGGACTAGCGAAGACGAGCAGTACTTC. It encodes CASSAGTSEDEQYF.

This clonotype has a count of ten or more. V usage is TRBV12-3 or TRBV12-4 and J usage is TRBJ2-5, with D perhaps being TRBD1 or TRBD2 (5 bases each). The CDR3 runs to 13 residues. V gave up 5 bases and J gave up 7 bases, with 14 bases separating them. Here the CDR3 DNA reads TGTGCCAGCAGTCGGGACGACCCGGGGACCCAGTACTTC. Protein sequence: CASSRDDPGTQYF.

This chain links TRBV10-3 with TRBJ2-1; D perhaps matches TRBD2 (5 bases). This CDR3 comprises 11 residues. V was clipped by 8 bases and J by 5 bases, with 7 bases between them. Germline V gene lookup returns CDR1 ENHRY and CDR2 SYGVKD. DNA of the CDR3: TGTGCCATCGGGCGGGACAATGAGCAGTTCTTC. Encoded protein: CAIGRDNEQFF.

This clonotype has only a few counts. This chain connects TRBV7-9 to TRBJ2-7, with TRBD1 as a possible D gene (5 bases). The germline gives CDR1 SEHNR, CDR2 FQNEAQ (reference sequence). V was cut by 5 bases and J by 3 bases, with 11 bases left in between. The CDR3 length is 13 residues. The CDR3 loop is CASSRMGHYEQYF. The CDR3 region has the DNA TGTGCCAGCAGCCGGATGGGGCACTACGAGCAGTACTTC.

This clonotype was seen only a few times. This chain uses TRBV9 with TRBJ2-5; 8 bases agree with TRBD1. From germline, CDR1 is SGDLS and CDR2 YYNGEE. The trim removed 3 bases at V and 4 bases at J, leaving 8 bases unmatched. The CDR3 totals 15 residues. The CDR3 loop reads CASSGRRTGRETQYF. CDR3 bases: TGTGCCAGCAGCGGCCGCCGGACAGGGAGAGAGACCCAGTACTTC.

This clonotype was observed a handful of times. The chain uses TRBV6-1 and TRBJ2-1; weak D call: TRBD2 (7 bases). Trimming took off 9 bases at V and 6 bases at J, with 18 bases between the two ends. The CDR3 is 14 residues long. The germline gives CDR1 MNHNS, CDR2 SASEGT. The CDR3 protein is CASRRGGWGNEQFF. CDR3 coding DNA: TGTGCCAGTCGGAGGGGGGGATGGGGCAATGAGCAGTTCTTC.

This clonotype was observed a handful of times. This chain uses TRBV7-6 with TRBJ2-1; the match to TRBD2 covers 14 bases. After removal of 5 bases from V and 8 bases from J, the junction contained 2 bases not matched to a gene. Per the germline V gene, CDR1 is SGHVS and CDR2 is FNYEAQ. The CDR3 is 14 residues long. CDR3: CASSGGLAGDEQFF. CDR3 coding DNA: TGTGCCAGCAGCGGGGGACTAGCGGGAGATGAGCAGTTCTTC.

This clonotype was seen only a few times. The gene calls are TRBV24-1 and TRBJ2-2; D is unclear. Germline V gives CDR1 KGHDR, CDR2 SFDVKD. The CDR3 runs to 14 residues. Trimming took off 4 bases at V and 4 bases at J, with 9 bases between the two ends. As DNA, the CDR3 is TGTGCCACCAGTGAAGGGTCCCCCACCGGGGAGCTGTTTTTT. Amino acids: CATSEGSPTGELFF.

J is TRBJ2-7 and V is TRBV20-1; D might be TRBD1 or TRBD2, each matching 6 bases. The CDR3 length is 15 residues. CDR1 is DFQATT and CDR2 is SNEGSKA in the germline V gene (reference sequence). The V and J ends lost 0 bases and 2 bases respectively, with 14 bases between them. Here the CDR3 reads CSARDGGGRTYEQYF. The CDR3 DNA follows: TGCAGTGCTAGAGATGGAGGGGGTAGAACCTACGAGCAGTACTTC.

This clonotype was observed a few times. The gene calls are TRBV18 and TRBJ2-5, with D unresolved. V shed 3 bases and J shed 2 bases, with 10 bases lying between them. The CDR3 consists of 14 residues. Germline CDR1 and CDR2: KGHSH and LQKENI. CDR3 protein: CASSPGTRQETQYF. The CDR3 DNA reads TGTGCCAGCTCACCTGGCACGCGGCAAGAGACCCAGTACTTC. Full variable domain (remainder filled in from reference TRBV18 and TRBJ2-5): NAGVMQNPRHLVRRRGQEARLRCSPMKGHSHVYWYRQLPEEGLKFMVYLQKENIIDESGMPKERFSAEFPKEGPSILRIQQVVRGDSAAYFCASSPGTRQETQYFGPGTRLLVL.

This clonotype was counted a few times. The rearrangement joins TRBV12-3 or TRBV12-4 to TRBJ1-1; possible D gene TRBD1, 6 bases. This CDR3 region has 15 residues. V gave up 6 bases and J gave up 1 base, with 15 bases separating them. The CDR3 sequence is CASSPYGGRNTEAFF. In DNA, the CDR3 is TGTGCCAGCAGCCCATATGGGGGCAGGAACACTGAAGCTTTCTTT.

The chain combines TRBV10-3 with TRBJ2-7; 7 bases are shared with TRBD1. V trimming: 6 bases; J trimming: 7 bases; junction bases outside the gene matches: 15. Per germline, CDR1 ENHRY and CDR2 SYGVKD. The CDR3 is 15 residues long. In DNA, the CDR3 is TGTGCCATCAGAACCCTGACAGGGACAGAGGGGGAGCAGTACTTC. Its protein product is CAIRTLTGTEGEQYF.

In this sample, this clonotype turned up a few times. This chain connects TRBV14 to TRBJ2-3; TRBD2 matches 9 bases. Germline CDR1 is SGHDN and CDR2 is FVKESK. This CDR3 is 18 amino acids long. Losses at the gene ends were 1 base for V and 0 bases for J; bases not matched to a gene: 8. The CDR3 here is CASSQGLAAWSSTDTQYF. The CDR3 DNA sequence: TGTGCCAGCAGCCAAGGACTAGCGGCGTGGTCTAGCACAGATACGCAGTATTTT.

This clonotype was seen at least ten times. The V gene is TRBV7-2, the J gene TRBJ1-3; 10 bases fit TRBD1. The trim removed 5 bases at V and 4 bases at J, leaving 8 bases unmatched. This CDR3 spans 16 amino acids. CDR1 is SGHTA, CDR2 FQGNSA, per germline. In nucleotides, the CDR3 is TGTGCCAGCAGCCCAGGGGGGACAGGGGAAGGAAACACCATATATTTT. Amino acids: CASSPGGTGEGNTIYF.

This clonotype came up a few times. The chain is built from TRBV20-1 and TRBJ2-3; D gene ambiguous. Germline CDR1 is DFQATT and CDR2 is SNEGSKA (reference sequence). CDR3 length: 14 amino acids. Trimming took 2 bases from V and 2 from J, leaving 11 bases between them. CDR3 amino acids: CSARIWLATDTQYF. The CDR3 DNA is TGCAGTGCTAGAATTTGGCTGGCCACAGATACGCAGTATTTT.

The table lists this clonotype with a few counts. This rearrangement joins TRBV18 to TRBJ2-7, with D perhaps being TRBD1 or TRBD2 (5 bases each). The CDR3 spans 15 residues. V lost 3 bases to trimming and J lost 2 bases, with 14 bases between them. Germline CDR1 is KGHSH and CDR2 is LQKENI. This CDR3 reads CASSPVLGTPYEQYF. The DNA of the CDR3 is TGTGCCAGCTCACCGGTTTTAGGGACCCCCTACGAGCAGTACTTC.

The chain recombines TRBV18 with TRBJ2-7, with D unresolved. Per the germline V gene, CDR1 is KGHSH and CDR2 is LQKENI. With 0 bases removed from V and 0 bases from J, the gap between germline ends came to 9 bases. This CDR3 region has 15 residues. The DNA of the CDR3 is TGTGCCAGCTCACCACCGGGCCTAAGCTCCTACGAGCAGTACTTC. Its protein product is CASSPPGLSSYEQYF. The full variable domain, its missing parts supplied by reference TRBV18 and TRBJ2-7, is NAGVMQNPRHLVRRRGQEARLRCSPMKGHSHVYWYRQLPEEGLKFMVYLQKENIIDESGMPKERFSAEFPKEGPSILRIQQVVRGDSAAYFCASSPPGLSSYEQYFGPGTRLTVT.

The chain carries TRBV10-3 and TRBJ2-5, with 12 bases lining up with TRBD2. The germline CDR1 and CDR2 sequences are ENHRY and SYGVKD. V was pared by 2 bases and J by 4 bases, with 17 bases of the junction left unmatched. This CDR3 comprises 20 residues. CDR3 DNA sequence: TGTGCCATCAGTGAGCCGGGACTAGCGGGTCCGGTTGGGTCGGGAGAGACCCAGTACTTC. Its translation is CAISEPGLAGPVGSGETQYF.

This chain links TRBV10-2 with TRBJ2-7; D not resolved. V was trimmed by 9 bases and J by 0 bases, leaving 15 bases between them. The V gene's germline CDR1 is WSHSY and CDR2 SAAADI. The CDR3 loop spans 14 amino acids. CDR3 sequence: CASRFLAVSYEQYF. DNA for the CDR3: TGCGCCAGTCGTTTCCTGGCCGTCTCCTACGAGCAGTACTTC.

This clonotype has just a few counts. V and J are TRBV7-9 and TRBJ2-7; TRBD2 is a possible D gene (5 bases). The V and J ends lost 4 bases and 3 bases respectively, with 7 bases between them. This CDR3 region has 12 residues. The germline V gene encodes CDR1 SEHNR and CDR2 FQNEAQ (reference sequence). As DNA, the CDR3 is TGTGCCAGCAGCTCACTAGTCTACGAGCAGTACTTC. Translation: CASSSLVYEQYF.

This clonotype showed up just a few times. The chain is built from TRBV5-1 and TRBJ2-2, with 12 bases lining up with TRBD2. The CDR3 extends over 15 amino acids. CDR1 and CDR2 from the germline V gene are SGHRS and YFSETQ. After removal of 6 bases from V and 4 bases from J, the junction contained 4 bases not matched to a gene. The CDR3 spells CASTGLAGSTGELFF. CDR3 nucleotide sequence: TGCGCCAGCACGGGACTAGCGGGTTCCACCGGGGAGCTGTTTTTT.

V usage is TRBV10-3 and J usage is TRBJ2-1, with 7 bases matching TRBD2. Germline V lookup: CDR1 ENHRY, CDR2 SYGVKD. Germline trimming cut 0 bases from V and 10 bases from J; bases unmatched to any gene: 21. There are 19 residues in the CDR3. CDR3 nucleotide sequence: TGTGCCATCAGTGAGTCGAGAGGGTCGGCAGCGGGGAGGTTAGGGGAGCAGTTCTTC. Protein sequence: CAISESRGSAAGRLGEQFF.